This record concerns one T cell receptor beta chain sequence. Its antigen remains unknown. These data belong to a study of CXCR3-negative and CXCR3-positive naive CD8 T cells. Whole-study context: Summed over all libraries, TRB reads came to about 140 million, with about 1.5 +/- 0.3 million per library. Study results and caveats: Greater hydrophobicity was found in TRB CDR3s of CXCR3-positive naive cells than of CXCR3-negative naive cells. Both naive subsets showed comparably high diversity, and memory CD8+ cells showed much lower diversity.

Germline V gene lookup returns CDR1 MNHEY and CDR2 SMNVEV (reference sequence). The CDR3 covers 11 residues. UMI labels and 5' RACE were used to prepare the TRB cDNA libraries. No DNA is given; TCRdb re-called the 5' RACE reads and lists each CDR3 protein once. The sample's table shows 140,000 to 150,000 distinct CDR3 sequences. This clonotype was obtained from a human donor in good health. Some clones in this sample may be carry-over from other donors' samples. The chain recombines TRBV27 with TRBJ2-7; TCRdb reports TRBD1, a call that lacks DNA to check it against. The sequenced sample consisted of naive CXCR3+ CD8+ T cells from blood. Indicated subset: CD45RO-CCR7+CD27+CD95- naive CD8+ T cells expressing CXCR3 (TNR3+). CDR3 amino acids: CASSSRGEQYF.